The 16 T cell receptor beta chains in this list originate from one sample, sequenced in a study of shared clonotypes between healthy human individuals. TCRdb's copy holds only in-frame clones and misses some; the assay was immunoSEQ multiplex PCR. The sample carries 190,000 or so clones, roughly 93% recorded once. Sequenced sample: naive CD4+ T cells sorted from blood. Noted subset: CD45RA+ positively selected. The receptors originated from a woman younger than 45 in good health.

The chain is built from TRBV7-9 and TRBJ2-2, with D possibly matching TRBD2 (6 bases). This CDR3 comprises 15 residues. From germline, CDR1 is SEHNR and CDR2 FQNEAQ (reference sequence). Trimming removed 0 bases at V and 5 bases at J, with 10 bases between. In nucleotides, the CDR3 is TGTGCCAGCAGCTTAGCCGGGAGTGGTACCGGGGAGCTGTTTTTT. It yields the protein CASSLAGSGTGELFF.

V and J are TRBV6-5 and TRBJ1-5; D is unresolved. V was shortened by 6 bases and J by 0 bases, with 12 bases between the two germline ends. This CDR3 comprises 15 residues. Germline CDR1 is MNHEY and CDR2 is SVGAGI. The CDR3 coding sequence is TGTGCCAGCAGGGAGGGTGGAAGTAGCAATCAGCCCCAGCATTTT. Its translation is CASREGGSSNQPQHF.

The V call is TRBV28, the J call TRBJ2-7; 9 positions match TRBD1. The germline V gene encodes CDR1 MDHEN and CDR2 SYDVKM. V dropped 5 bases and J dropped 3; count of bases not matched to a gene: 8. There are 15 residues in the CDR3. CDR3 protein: CASSRLDRGNYEQYF. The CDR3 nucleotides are TGTGCCAGCAGTCGCTTGGACAGGGGAAACTACGAGCAGTACTTC.

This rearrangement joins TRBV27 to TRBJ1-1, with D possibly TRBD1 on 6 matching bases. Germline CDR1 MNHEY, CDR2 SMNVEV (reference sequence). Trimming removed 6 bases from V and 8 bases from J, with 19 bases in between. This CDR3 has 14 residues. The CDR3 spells CASSLTQQGVEAFF. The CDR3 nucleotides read TGTGCCAGCAGCCTCACCCAACAGGGAGTAGAAGCTTTCTTT.

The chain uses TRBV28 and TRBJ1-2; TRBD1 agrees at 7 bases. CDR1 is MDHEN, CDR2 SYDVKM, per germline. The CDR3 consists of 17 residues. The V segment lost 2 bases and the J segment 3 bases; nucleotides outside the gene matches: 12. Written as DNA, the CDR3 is TGTGCCAGCAGTTTAGGTGTATCGGCAGGGGGGGACTATGGCTACACCTTC. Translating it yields CASSLGVSAGGDYGYTF.

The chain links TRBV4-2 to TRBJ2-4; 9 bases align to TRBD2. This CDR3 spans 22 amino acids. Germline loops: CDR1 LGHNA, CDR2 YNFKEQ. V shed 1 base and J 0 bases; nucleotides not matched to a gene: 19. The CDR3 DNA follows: TGTGCCAGCAGCCAAGGTTTACTAGCGGGCAACCAATTCCTTCTAGCCAAAAACATTCAGTACTTC. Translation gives CASSQGLLAGNQFLLAKNIQYF.

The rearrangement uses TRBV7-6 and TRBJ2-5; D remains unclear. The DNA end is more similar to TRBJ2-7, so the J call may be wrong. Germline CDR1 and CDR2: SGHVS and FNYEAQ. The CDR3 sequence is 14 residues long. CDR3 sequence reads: CASSFPELDHEQYF. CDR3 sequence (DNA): TGTGCCAGCAGCTTCCCTGAATTGGACCACGAGCAGTACTTC.

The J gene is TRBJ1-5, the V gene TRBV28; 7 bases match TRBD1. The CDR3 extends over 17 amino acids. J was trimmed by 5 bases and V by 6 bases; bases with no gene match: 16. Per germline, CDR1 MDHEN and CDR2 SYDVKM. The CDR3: CASSTYRGRGVDQPQHF. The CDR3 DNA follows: TGTGCCAGCAGCACCTACAGGGGAAGGGGCGTCGATCAGCCCCAGCATTTT.

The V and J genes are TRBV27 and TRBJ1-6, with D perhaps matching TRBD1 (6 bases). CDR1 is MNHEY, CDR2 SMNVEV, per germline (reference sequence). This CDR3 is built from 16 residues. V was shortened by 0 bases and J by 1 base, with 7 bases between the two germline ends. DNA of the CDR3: TGTGCCAGCAGTTTATCGGACAGTTCCTATAATTCACCCCTCCACTTT. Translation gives CASSLSDSSYNSPLHF.

The CDR3 here is CASRERSYEQYF. The CDR3 DNA sequence: TGTGCCAGCAGGGAGCGGTCCTACGAGCAGTACTTC. V is TRBV28 and J is TRBJ2-5, with TRBD2 as a possible D gene (5 bases). The last part of the DNA fits TRBJ2-7 better; the J call may be wrong. CDR1 MDHEN and CDR2 SYDVKM come from the germline V gene. The length of the CDR3 is 12 residues.

The DNA for the CDR3 is TGTGCCAGCAGCTTAATACCGGACTCTACCTACGAGCAGTACTTC. This gives the protein CASSLIPDSTYEQYF. V gene TRBV5-5 combines with J gene TRBJ2-7; perhaps TRBD2 as D (5 bases). The CDR3 consists of 15 residues. The germline V gene encodes CDR1 SGHKS and CDR2 YYEKEE (reference sequence). Trimming left V 2 bases short and J 2 bases short, with 14 bases between.

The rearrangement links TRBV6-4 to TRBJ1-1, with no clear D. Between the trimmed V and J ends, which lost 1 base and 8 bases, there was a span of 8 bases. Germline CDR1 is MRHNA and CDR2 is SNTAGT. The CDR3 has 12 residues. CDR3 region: CASSDFRPEAFF. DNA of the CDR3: TGTGCCAGCAGTGACTTCAGGCCCGAAGCTTTCTTT.

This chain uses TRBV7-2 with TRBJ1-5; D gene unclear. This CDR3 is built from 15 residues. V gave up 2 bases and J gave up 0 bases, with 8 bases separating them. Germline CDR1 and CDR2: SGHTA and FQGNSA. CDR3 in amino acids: CASSLWADSNQPQHF. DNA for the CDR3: TGTGCCAGCAGCTTATGGGCGGATAGCAATCAGCCCCAGCATTTT.

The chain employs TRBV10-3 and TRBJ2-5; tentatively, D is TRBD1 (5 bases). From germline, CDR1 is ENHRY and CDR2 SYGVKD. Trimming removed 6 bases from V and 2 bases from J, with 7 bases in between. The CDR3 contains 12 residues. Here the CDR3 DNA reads TGTGCCATCAGCCAGGGTCAAGAGACCCAGTACTTC. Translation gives CAISQGQETQYF.

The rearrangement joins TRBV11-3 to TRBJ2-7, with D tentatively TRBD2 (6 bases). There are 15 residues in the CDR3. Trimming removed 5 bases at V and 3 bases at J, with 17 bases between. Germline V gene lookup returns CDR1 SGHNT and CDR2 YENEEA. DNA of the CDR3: TGTGCCAGCAGCCTGGGACGGGAGTCGGACTACGAGCAGTACTTC. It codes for CASSLGRESDYEQYF. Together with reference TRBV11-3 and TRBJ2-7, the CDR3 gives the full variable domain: EAGVVQSPRYKIIEKKQPVAFWCNPISGHNTLYWYLQNLGQGPELLIRYENEEAVDDSQLPKDRFSAERLKGVDSTLKIQPAELGDSAVYLCASSLGRESDYEQYFGPGTRLTVT.

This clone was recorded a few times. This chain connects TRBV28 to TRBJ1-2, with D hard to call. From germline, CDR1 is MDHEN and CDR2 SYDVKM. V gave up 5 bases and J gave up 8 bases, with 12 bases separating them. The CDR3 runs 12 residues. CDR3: CASSRPQGGYTF. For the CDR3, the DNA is TGTGCCAGCAGTCGCCCTCAAGGAGGCTACACCTTC.